Presented here are 27 T cell receptor beta chains from one specimen sequenced in a study of T cell responses to AZD1222 COVID-19 vaccine. The table came from immunoSEQ multiplex PCR; TCRdb's copy has only in-frame clones and leaves some out. The sample contains around 130,000 clones, more than 85% of which appear only once. The sequencing here drew on peripheral blood, taken 28 days after the second AZD1222 dose. These TCRs come from an adult who received the AZD1222 COVID-19 vaccine.

This clone appeared a single time. This chain uses TRBV2 with TRBJ1-1, with D tentatively TRBD1 (6 bases). Trimming left V 8 bases short and J 11 bases short, with 18 bases between. From germline, CDR1 is SNHLY and CDR2 FYNNEI. The CDR3 runs 12 residues. In DNA, the CDR3 is TGTGCCAGCTTGACAGGCCCACTTTTCGCTTTCTTT. It encodes CASLTGPLFAFF.

The J gene is TRBJ2-5, the V gene TRBV19; D not resolved. Germline V lookup: CDR1 LNHDA, CDR2 SQIVND (reference sequence). CDR3 size: 13 residues. V lost 0 bases, J lost 5 bases, and 7 bases lay in between. For the CDR3, the DNA is TGTGCCAGTAGTATAGAAGGGTCGGAGACCCAGTACTTC. Translation gives CASSIEGSETQYF.

The CDR3 protein is CASSLELSGDSNQPQHF. The DNA for the CDR3 is TGTGCCAGCAGCTTGGAGTTGTCAGGGGATAGCAATCAGCCCCAGCATTTT. The V and J genes are TRBV5-5 and TRBJ1-5, with a tentative D call TRBD1 (6 bases). Germline V gene sequence: CDR1 SGHKS, CDR2 YYEKEE (reference sequence). This CDR3 has 17 residues. Trimming took off 0 bases at V and 0 bases at J, with 13 bases between the two ends.

The genes are TRBV4-1 and TRBJ1-6, with TRBD1 as a possible D gene (5 bases). This CDR3 has 15 amino acids. V was pared by 4 bases and J by 5 bases, with 12 bases between. The germline V gene encodes CDR1 MGHRA and CDR2 YSYEKL. The CDR3 sequence: CASSRRDGDNSPLHF. CDR3 nucleotide sequence: TGCGCCAGCAGCCGCAGGGACGGCGATAATTCACCCCTCCACTTT.

The chain uses TRBV28 and TRBJ1-4, with no clear D. The CDR3 length is 15 residues. Germline CDR1 and CDR2: MDHEN and SYDVKM. The V end was cut by 2 bases, the J end by 8 bases, with 15 bases between. CDR3 residues: CASSLGGARREKLFF. CDR3 nucleotides: TGTGCCAGCAGTTTAGGAGGCGCAAGGAGGGAAAAACTGTTTTTT.

The V call is TRBV5-6, the J call TRBJ2-1, with 8 bases matching TRBD1. Trimming removed 5 bases from V and 4 bases from J; junction bases left unmatched: 5. The CDR3 length is 14 residues. Germline V CDR1 and CDR2: SGHDT, YYEEEE. In DNA form, the CDR3 reads TGTGCCAGCAGAGGGGACAGGCGTTACAATGAGCAGTTCTTC. Translating gives CASRGDRRYNEQFF.

The V gene is TRBV19, the J gene TRBJ2-2, with D perhaps matching TRBD1 (6 bases). From germline, CDR1 is LNHDA and CDR2 SQIVND (reference sequence). The V gene lost 2 bases and the J gene lost 3 bases, with 10 bases spanning the gap. The CDR3 is 15 residues long. The DNA for the CDR3 is TGTGCCAGTAGTATAAGCACAGGGTACACCGGGGAGCTGTTTTTT. Translation: CASSISTGYTGELFF.

CDR3 sequence reads: CASSLAGAVGEKLFF. Written as DNA, the CDR3 is TGTGCCAGCAGCTTAGCTGGGGCGGTGGGTGAAAAACTGTTTTTT. V and J are TRBV7-2 and TRBJ1-4, with D perhaps matching TRBD1 (5 bases). Germline CDR1 is SGHTA and CDR2 is FQGNSA. The V end was cut by 0 bases, the J end by 7 bases, with 12 bases between. The CDR3 sequence is 15 residues long.

This chain joins TRBV28 and TRBJ1-3; possible D gene TRBD1, 5 bases. The ends were cut back, 7 bases at V and 1 base at J, with 11 bases in the middle. The CDR3 length is 14 residues. CDR1 and CDR2 (germline): MDHEN, SYDVKM. The CDR3 sequence: CASMTGRSGNTIYF. DNA of the CDR3: TGTGCCAGCATGACGGGACGGTCTGGAAACACCATATATTTT.

This clone was detected ten times or more. The V gene is TRBV7-2, the J gene TRBJ1-3; TRBD1 matches 9 bases. The CDR3 consists of 15 residues. The J segment lost 5 bases and the V segment lost 4 bases, leaving 6 bases of the junction unmatched. Germline V gene sequence: CDR1 SGHTA, CDR2 FQGNSA. The CDR3 sequence is CASSSQGQGRNTIYF. The CDR3, as DNA: TGTGCCAGCAGCTCGCAAGGACAGGGGCGAAACACCATATATTTT.

This chain joins TRBV6-5 and TRBJ1-5; D is unresolved. This CDR3 is 13 amino acids long. V lost 8 bases and J lost 4, with 12 bases in between. The germline gives CDR1 MNHEY, CDR2 SVGAGI. CDR3 sequence (DNA): TGTGCCAGCCGCCCCGGCGGAAATCAGCCCCAGCATTTT. Residues: CASRPGGNQPQHF.

This chain connects TRBV7-2 to TRBJ1-3; the D gene is possibly TRBD1 (6 bases). The CDR3 is 16 residues long. With 5 bases removed from V and 0 bases from J, the gap between germline ends came to 14 bases. Germline CDR1 SGHTA, CDR2 FQGNSA. CDR3 nucleotides: TGTGCCAGCAGCAGTGACAGGTCATACTCTGGAAACACCATATATTTT. The encoded protein is CASSSDRSYSGNTIYF.

This chain joins TRBV9 and TRBJ2-7, with D hard to call. The germline gives CDR1 SGDLS, CDR2 YYNGEE. V lost 0 bases and J 9 bases, leaving 13 bases between the germline ends. This CDR3 is 13 amino acids long. CDR3 sequence: CASSVDPLRMQYF. The CDR3 DNA reads as TGTGCCAGCAGCGTAGATCCCCTACGAATGCAGTACTTC. Based on the CDR3 plus reference TRBV9 and TRBJ2-7, the full variable domain is DSGVTQTPKHLITATGQRVTLRCSPRSGDLSVYWYQQSLDQGLQFLIQYYNGEERAKGNILERFSAQQFPDLHSELNLSSLELGDSALYFCASSVDPLRMQYFGPGTRLTVT.

This clone has only one observation. This sequence joins TRBV2 and TRBJ2-7; D is undetermined. CDR1 and CDR2 (germline): SNHLY, FYNNEI. V dropped 6 bases and J dropped 3 bases, with 18 bases sitting between them. The CDR3 length is 15 residues. This CDR3 reads CASSPRTDLHYEQYF. The CDR3 DNA reads as TGTGCCAGCAGCCCAAGGACGGACCTACACTACGAGCAGTACTTC.

Of note for this clone: The junction departs from the called germline gene at one end, perhaps through a read error. V gene TRBV28 combines with J gene TRBJ1-1; D might be TRBD1 (5 bases). This CDR3 region has 13 residues. The germline V gene encodes CDR1 MDHEN and CDR2 SYDVKM. The CDR3 loop is CASRGALNAEAFF. CDR3 nucleotide sequence: TGTGCCAGCAGAGGGGCTTTGAACGCTGAAGCTTTCTTT.

J is TRBJ2-7 and V is TRBV7-2; 15 bases align to TRBD2. From germline, CDR1 is SGHTA and CDR2 FQGNSA. The trim removed 5 bases at V and 4 bases at J, leaving 9 bases unmatched. This CDR3 has 17 residues. The CDR3 loop is CASSRTSGGADGYEQYF. The DNA for the CDR3 is TGTGCCAGCAGCCGGACTAGCGGGGGGGCCGATGGATACGAGCAGTACTTC. Full variable domain (rest looked up from reference TRBV7-2 and TRBJ2-7): GAGVSQSPSNKVTEKGKDVELRCDPISGHTALYWYRQSLGQGLEFLIYFQGNSAPDKSGLPSDRFSAERTGGSVSTLTIQRTQQEDSAVYLCASSRTSGGADGYEQYFGPGTRLTVT.

Here the CDR3 DNA reads TGTGCCAGCAGCCAGCGGACTAGTAGCTCACCCGGGGAGCTGTTTTTT. Protein sequence: CASSQRTSSSPGELFF. The V call is TRBV3-1 (or the pseudogene TRBV3-2), the J call TRBJ2-2; 7 nucleotides match TRBD2. J was trimmed by 6 bases and V by 3 bases; bases with no gene match: 10. There are 16 residues in the CDR3. Germline V gene lookup returns CDR1 LGHDT and CDR2 YNNKEL (reference sequence).

This chain connects TRBV2 to TRBJ2-6; 13 bases align to TRBD2. The V and J ends lost 6 bases and 1 base, in that order; junction bases with no gene match: 3. The CDR3 contains 17 residues. Germline V gene lookup returns CDR1 SNHLY and CDR2 FYNNEI. The CDR3 bases are TGTGCCAGCAGGCGACTAGCGGGGGGATCTGGGGCCAACGTCCTGACTTTC. Translated, it gives CASRRLAGGSGANVLTF.

The chain uses TRBV24-1 and TRBJ2-1; D is perhaps TRBD1 or TRBD2 (6 bases each). This CDR3 is built from 14 residues. V gave up 5 bases and J gave up 4 bases, with 11 bases separating them. The germline CDR1 and CDR2 sequences are KGHDR and SFDVKD. DNA of the CDR3: TGTGCCACCAGTGTCGGAGGGACATACAATGAGCAGTTCTTC. It translates to CATSVGGTYNEQFF.

The chain is built from TRBV29-1 and TRBJ2-7, with 8 bases lining up with TRBD1. This CDR3 has 13 amino acids. With 4 bases clipped from V and 3 bases from J, the junction kept 5 bases outside the gene matches. From germline, CDR1 is SQVTM and CDR2 ANQGSEA. CDR3 in DNA: TGCAGCGTTGTCGGGGACAGGCACTACGAGCAGTACTTC. Amino acids: CSVVGDRHYEQYF.

The chain couples TRBV6-5 to TRBJ2-2; D perhaps matches TRBD1 (6 bases). The V gene's germline CDR1 is MNHEY and CDR2 SVGAGI. The CDR3 consists of 14 residues. Trimming left V 10 bases short and J 0 bases short, with 12 bases between. The CDR3 DNA reads as TGTGCCAACGTCAGGGGATCGAACACCGGGGAGCTGTTTTTT. It is translated as CANVRGSNTGELFF.

V and J are TRBV9 and TRBJ2-1, with 10 bases matching TRBD2. Unmatched junction bases numbered 7, after V lost 0 bases and J lost 7 bases. The CDR3 consists of 16 residues. Germline V lookup: CDR1 SGDLS, CDR2 YYNGEE. This CDR3 is CASSVGSGGAGNEQFF. The DNA of the CDR3 is TGTGCCAGCAGCGTAGGAAGCGGGGGGGCCGGTAATGAGCAGTTCTTC.

The chain links TRBV7-9 to TRBJ2-5, with 8 positions matching TRBD2. Germline assignment: CDR1 SEHNR and CDR2 FQNEAQ (reference sequence). The V segment lost 2 bases and the J segment 5 bases; nucleotides outside the gene matches: 10. The CDR3 extends over 16 amino acids. In DNA, the CDR3 is TGTGCCAGCAGCTTAATAACGGGGGGGCCGTATGAGACCCAGTACTTC. Protein: CASSLITGGPYETQYF.

The rearrangement joins TRBV5-1 to TRBJ2-7, with 8 bases identical to TRBD1. The CDR3 spans 15 residues. CDR1 is SGHRS and CDR2 is YFSETQ in the germline V gene. The V and J ends lost 2 bases and 5 bases, in that order; junction bases with no gene match: 9. The CDR3 nucleotides read TGCGCCAGCAGCTTAGGGTTGACAGGGGACGACGAGCAGTACTTC. Translation gives CASSLGLTGDDEQYF. Full variable domain (outside the CDR3, taken from reference TRBV5-1 and TRBJ2-7): KAGVTQTPRYLIKTRGQQVTLSCSPISGHRSVSWYQQTPGQGLQFLFEYFSETQRNKGNFPGRFSGRQFSNSRSEMNVSTLELGDSALYLCASSLGLTGDDEQYFGPGTRLTVT.

The V gene is TRBV5-1, the J gene TRBJ1-1; the D is unclear. Per the germline V gene, CDR1 is SGHRS and CDR2 is YFSETQ. The CDR3 is 12 amino acids. V shed 7 bases and J shed 5 bases, with 12 bases lying between them. CDR3 protein: CASRSGETEAFF. For the CDR3, the DNA is TGCGCCAGCCGATCTGGGGAAACTGAAGCTTTCTTT.

This clone was recorded only once. The chain uses TRBV7-9 and TRBJ1-6; D is unresolved. The CDR3 length is 15 residues. Trimming shortened V by 3 bases and J by 7 bases, and 13 bases separated the two germline ends. Germline CDR1 is SEHNR and CDR2 is FQNEAQ (reference sequence). The CDR3 loop is CASSLQTTGNSPLHF. In nucleotides, the CDR3 is TGTGCCAGCAGCTTGCAGACAACGGGAAATTCACCCCTCCACTTT.

CDR3 residues: CASALPQGLNTEAFF. The CDR3 nucleotides are TGTGCTAGTGCCCTGCCACAGGGGCTCAACACTGAAGCTTTCTTT. The rearrangement links TRBV12-5 to TRBJ1-1, with 7 bases aligning to TRBD1. The V gene's germline CDR1 is LGHNT and CDR2 FRNRAP. After removal of 7 bases from V and 2 bases from J, the junction contained 10 bases not matched to a gene. The CDR3 is 15 residues long.